Shown below are 5 T cell receptor beta chains from a single sample sequenced in a study of blood T cells in healthy people across ages. A second roughly 6 to 12 cycle PCR used barcoded and J-beta primers. MiXCR was run by TCRdb on the 5' RACE reads, yielding one entry per CDR3 protein. The profile covers approximately 350,000 distinct CDR3 sequences, with 52% appearing a single time and 45% to 65% taken by the ten largest. The sample taken for sequencing was blood. Receptors were obtained from a man aged 55-75 years in good health.

This clonotype has only a few counts. The chain carries TRBV6-6 and TRBJ1-6; no clear D gene. V lost 6 bases and J lost 7, with 10 bases in between. The germline gives CDR1 MNHNY, CDR2 SVGAGI (reference sequence). This CDR3 contains 13 residues. This CDR3 reads CASRRDSNSPLHF. The CDR3 DNA sequence: TGTGCCAGCAGGCGGGATTCCAATTCACCCCTCCACTTT.

The V gene is TRBV12-3 or TRBV12-4, the J gene TRBJ2-4; TRBD1 might be the D (6 bases). CDR3 size: 17 residues. Trimming took off 4 bases at V and 0 bases at J, with 16 bases between the two ends. CDR3 amino acids: CASSYQQGAIAKNIQYF. CDR3 nucleotides: TGTGCCAGCAGTTACCAACAGGGAGCAATAGCCAAAAACATTCAGTACTTC.

This clonotype appeared many times. The V call is TRBV20-1, the J call TRBJ1-2, with 7 bases that match TRBD1. Trimming at V came to 4 bases and at J to 8 bases, leaving 4 bases not matched to a gene. Germline V gives CDR1 DFQATT, CDR2 SNEGSKA (reference sequence). The CDR3 is made up of 11 amino acids. CDR3 sequence reads: CSAIQGRGYTF. The CDR3 DNA reads TGCAGTGCTATACAGGGGAGAGGCTACACCTTC.

The rearrangement uses TRBV29-1 and TRBJ1-2, with 10 bases identical to TRBD1. Germline values: CDR1 SQVTM, CDR2 ANQGSEA. This CDR3 is 13 amino acids long. V lost 3 bases to trimming and J lost 5 bases; unmatched junction nucleotides: 3. The CDR3 bases are TGCAGCGTTGAGGGACAGGGGATATATGGCTACACCTTC. Protein product: CSVEGQGIYGYTF.

The gene calls are TRBV6-6 and TRBJ1-5; no reliable D call. Per the germline V gene, CDR1 is MNHNY and CDR2 is SVGAGI (reference sequence). The V end lost 2 bases, the J end lost 5 bases, and 7 bases lay between the germline ends. The CDR3 length is 13 residues. CDR3 residues: CASSYEGDQPQHF. CDR3 in DNA: TGTGCCAGCAGTTACGAGGGTGATCAGCCCCAGCATTTT.